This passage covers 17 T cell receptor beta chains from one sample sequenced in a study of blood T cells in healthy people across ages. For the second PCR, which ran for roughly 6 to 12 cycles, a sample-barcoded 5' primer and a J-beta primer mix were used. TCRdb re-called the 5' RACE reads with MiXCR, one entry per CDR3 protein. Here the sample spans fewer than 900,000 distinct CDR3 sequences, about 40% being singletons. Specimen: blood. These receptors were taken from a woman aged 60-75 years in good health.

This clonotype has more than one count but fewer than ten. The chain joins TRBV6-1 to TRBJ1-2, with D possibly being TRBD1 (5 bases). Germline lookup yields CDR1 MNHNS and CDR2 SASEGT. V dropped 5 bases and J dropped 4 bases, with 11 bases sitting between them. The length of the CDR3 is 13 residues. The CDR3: CASSRDRIYGYTF. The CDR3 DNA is TGTGCCAGCAGTCGGGACCGAATCTATGGCTACACCTTC.

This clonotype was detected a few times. CDR3 residues: CASSLRQGEDEQYF. CDR3 DNA: TGCGCCAGCAGCTTGAGGCAGGGTGAGGACGAGCAGTACTTC. V and J are TRBV5-1 and TRBJ2-5, with D perhaps TRBD1 (5 bases). TRBJ2-7 explains the end of the DNA better; the J call may be wrong. The CDR3 contains 14 residues. Germline CDR1 SGHRS, CDR2 YFSETQ.

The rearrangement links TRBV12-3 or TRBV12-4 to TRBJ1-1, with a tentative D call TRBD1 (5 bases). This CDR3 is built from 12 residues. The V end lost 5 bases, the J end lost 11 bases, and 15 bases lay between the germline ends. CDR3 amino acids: CASSLGGQSAFF. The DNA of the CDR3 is TGTGCCAGCAGTCTGGGGGGTCAATCCGCTTTCTTT.

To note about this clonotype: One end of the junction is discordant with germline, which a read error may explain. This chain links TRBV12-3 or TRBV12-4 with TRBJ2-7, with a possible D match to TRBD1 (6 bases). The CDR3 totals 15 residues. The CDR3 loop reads CAGSFSSGAPYEQYF. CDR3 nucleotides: TGTGCCGGCAGTTTCTCGTCAGGGGCCCCCTACGAGCAGTACTTC.

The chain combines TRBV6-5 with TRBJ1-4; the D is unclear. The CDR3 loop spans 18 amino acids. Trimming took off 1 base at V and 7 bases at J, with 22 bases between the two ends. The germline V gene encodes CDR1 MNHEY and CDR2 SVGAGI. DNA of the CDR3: TGTGCCAGCAGTTACTACAAAATCCGGGCAGCCGAGGGTGAAAAACTGTTTTTT. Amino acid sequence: CASSYYKIRAAEGEKLFF.

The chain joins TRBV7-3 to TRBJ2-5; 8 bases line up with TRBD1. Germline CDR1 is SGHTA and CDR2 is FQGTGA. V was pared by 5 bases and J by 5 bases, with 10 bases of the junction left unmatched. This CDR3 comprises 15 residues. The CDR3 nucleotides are TGTGCCAGCAGCGCGAACCCGGGACAGGCCGAGACCCAGTACTTC. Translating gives CASSANPGQAETQYF.

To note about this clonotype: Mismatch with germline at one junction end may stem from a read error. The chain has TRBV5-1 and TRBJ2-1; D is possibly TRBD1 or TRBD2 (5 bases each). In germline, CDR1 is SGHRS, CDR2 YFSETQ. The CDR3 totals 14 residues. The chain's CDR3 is CARSFPGLNNEQFF. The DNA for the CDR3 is TGCGCCCGCAGCTTCCCGGGGCTAAACAATGAGCAGTTCTTC. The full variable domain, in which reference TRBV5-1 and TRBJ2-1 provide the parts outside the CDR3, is KAGVTQTPRYLIKTRGQQVTLSCSPISGHRSVSWYQQTPGQGLQFLFEYFSETQRNKGNFPGRFSGRQFSNSRSEMNVSTLELGDSALYLCARSFPGLNNEQFFGPGTRLTVL.

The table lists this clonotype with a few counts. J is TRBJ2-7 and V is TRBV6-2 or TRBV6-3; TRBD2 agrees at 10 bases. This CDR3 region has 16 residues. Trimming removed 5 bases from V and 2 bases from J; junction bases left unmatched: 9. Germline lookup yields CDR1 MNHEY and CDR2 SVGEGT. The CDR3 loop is CASSRLAGLHPYEQYF. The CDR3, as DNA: TGTGCCAGCAGTCGACTAGCGGGCTTACATCCCTACGAGCAGTACTTC.

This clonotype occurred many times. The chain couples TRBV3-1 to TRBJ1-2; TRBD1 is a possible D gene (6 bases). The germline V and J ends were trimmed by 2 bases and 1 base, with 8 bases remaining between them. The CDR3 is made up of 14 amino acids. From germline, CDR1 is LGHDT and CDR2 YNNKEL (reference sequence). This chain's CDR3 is CASSQRQDNYGYTF. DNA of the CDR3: TGTGCCAGCAGCCAAAGACAGGATAACTATGGCTACACCTTC. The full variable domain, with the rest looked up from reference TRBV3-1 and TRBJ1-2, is DTAVSQTPKYLVTQMGNDKSIKCEQNLGHDTMYWYKQDSKKFLKIMFSYNNKELIINETVPNRFSPKSPDKAHLNLHINSLELGDSAVYFCASSQRQDNYGYTFGSGTRLTVV.

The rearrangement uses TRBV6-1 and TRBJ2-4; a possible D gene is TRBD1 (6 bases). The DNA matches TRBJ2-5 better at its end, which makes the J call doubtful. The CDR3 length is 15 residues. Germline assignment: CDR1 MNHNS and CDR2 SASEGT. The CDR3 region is CASSAYRDTQETQYF. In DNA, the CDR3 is TGTGCCAGCAGTGCGTACCGGGACACACAAGAGACCCAGTACTTC.

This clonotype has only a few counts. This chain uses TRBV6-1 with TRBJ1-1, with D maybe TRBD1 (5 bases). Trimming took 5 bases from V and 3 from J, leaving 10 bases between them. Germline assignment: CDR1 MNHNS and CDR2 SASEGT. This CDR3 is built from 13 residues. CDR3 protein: CASSRGRDTEAFF. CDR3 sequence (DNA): TGTGCCAGCAGTAGGGGCAGGGACACTGAAGCTTTCTTT.

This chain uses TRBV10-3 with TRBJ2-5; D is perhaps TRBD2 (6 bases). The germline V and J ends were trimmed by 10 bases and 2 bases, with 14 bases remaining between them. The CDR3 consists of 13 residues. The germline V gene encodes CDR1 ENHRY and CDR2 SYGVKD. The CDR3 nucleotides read TGTGCCACAACAGGAGGGTCTCAAGAGACCCAGTACTTC. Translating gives CATTGGSQETQYF.

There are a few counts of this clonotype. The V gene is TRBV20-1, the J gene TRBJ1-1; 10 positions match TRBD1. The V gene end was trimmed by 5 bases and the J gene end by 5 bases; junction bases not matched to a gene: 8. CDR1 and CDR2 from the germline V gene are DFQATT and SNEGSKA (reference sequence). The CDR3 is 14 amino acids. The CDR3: CSADPGQGGTEAFF. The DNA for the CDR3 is TGCAGTGCTGACCCTGGACAGGGGGGAACTGAAGCTTTCTTT.

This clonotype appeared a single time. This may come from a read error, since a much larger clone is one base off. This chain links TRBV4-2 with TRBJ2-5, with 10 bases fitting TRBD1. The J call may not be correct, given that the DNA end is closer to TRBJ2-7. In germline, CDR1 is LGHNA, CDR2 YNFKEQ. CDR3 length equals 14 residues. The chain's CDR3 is CANSPDRGPYEQYF. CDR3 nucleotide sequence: TGTGCCAACAGCCCCGACAGGGGGCCCTACGAGCAGTACTTC.

CDR3 bases: TGTGCCAGCAGTTCCTACGACCGAATCAATGAGCAGTTCTTC. Translation gives CASSSYDRINEQFF. The chain has TRBV27 and TRBJ2-1, with D uncertain. V shed 4 bases and J shed 6 bases, with 13 bases lying between them. The CDR3 has 14 amino acids. Germline assignment: CDR1 MNHEY and CDR2 SMNVEV (reference sequence).

DNA of the CDR3: TGTGCCAGCAGCGACCGGCCCCACGAGCAGTACTTC. This codes for CASSDRPHEQYF. The chain recombines TRBV6-2 or TRBV6-3 with TRBJ2-7; the D is unclear. The germline V gene has CDR1 MNHEY and CDR2 SVGEGT. The ends were cut back, 6 bases at V and 5 bases at J, with 11 bases in the middle. This CDR3 has 12 residues.

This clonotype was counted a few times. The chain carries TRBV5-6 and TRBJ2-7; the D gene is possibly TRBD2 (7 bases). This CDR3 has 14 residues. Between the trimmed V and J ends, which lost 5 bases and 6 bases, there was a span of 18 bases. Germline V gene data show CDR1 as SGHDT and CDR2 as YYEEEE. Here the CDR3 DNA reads TGTGCCAGCAGGTCAAGGGGGGGTTCTTTCGAGCAGTACTTC. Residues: CASRSRGGSFEQYF.